Presented here are 8 T cell receptor beta chains from one specimen sequenced in a study of Graves' ophthalmopathy and Graves' hyperthyroidism. RNA transcripts served as template for amplifying TCR beta CDR3 sequences. HTBI primers were used in a first-round RT-PCR, which preceded a second-round multiplex PCR. A single record per CDR3 protein comes from TCRdb applying MiXCR to the multiplex PCR reads. The table has under 350,000 distinct CDR3 sequences, about a sixth seen once. The sequenced sample was peripheral blood. The receptor set was obtained from an adult man with Graves' ophthalmopathy.

This clonotype was counted at least ten times. The rearrangement uses TRBV30 and TRBJ1-2; the D is unclear. The germline V and J ends were trimmed by 0 bases and 0 bases, with 8 bases remaining between them. The CDR3 runs 14 residues. Germline CDR1 GTSNPN, CDR2 SVGIG (reference sequence). CDR3 in amino acids: CAWSVIRANYGYTF. CDR3 nucleotides: TGTGCCTGGAGTGTTATCAGAGCTAACTATGGCTACACCTTC.

This clonotype was recorded many times. The chain joins TRBV9 to TRBJ2-7; either TRBD1 or TRBD2 may supply D (5 bases each). This CDR3 has 13 residues. Trimming cost V 2 bases and J 5 bases, with 11 bases left between them. Germline V gives CDR1 SGDLS, CDR2 YYNGEE. The CDR3, as DNA: TGTGCCAGCAGCGTTGGGACCTGGGACGAGCAGTACTTC. It translates to CASSVGTWDEQYF.

This clonotype was seen at least ten times. The chain couples TRBV11-2 to TRBJ1-2, with 9 bases lining up with TRBD1. V lost 1 base, J lost 5 bases, and 8 bases stayed unmatched. Germline V gives CDR1 SGHAT, CDR2 FQNNGV. The CDR3 covers 16 residues. This chain's CDR3 is CASSLVYRDRAYGYTF. CDR3 nucleotide sequence: TGTGCCAGCAGCTTAGTGTACCGGGACAGGGCTTATGGCTACACCTTC.

This clonotype was seen many times. This may come from a read error, since a much larger clone is one base off. This rearrangement joins TRBV12-3 or TRBV12-4 to TRBJ1-6, with D tentatively TRBD1 (5 bases). This CDR3 region has 14 residues. The CDR3 nucleotides are TGTGCCAGCAGTTTCCGTGGGGGAGATTCACCCCTCTACTTT. Translating gives CASSFRGGDSPLYF.

There are many counts of this clonotype. This rearrangement joins TRBV10-3 to TRBJ1-2; the D is unclear. Germline V CDR1 and CDR2: ENHRY, SYGVKD. This CDR3 spans 16 amino acids. The CDR3 loop reads CLSGDTRTPNNYGYTF. CDR3 bases: TGTCTGTCGGGTGACACGAGAACCCCCAACAACTATGGCTACACCTTC.

The chain combines TRBV19 with TRBJ1-5; a weak D match, TRBD1 (6 bases). The CDR3 sequence is 15 residues long. V dropped 7 bases and J dropped 0 bases, with 13 bases sitting between them. The germline gives CDR1 LNHDA, CDR2 SQIVND (reference sequence). The CDR3 nucleotides read TGTGCCAGTAATACAGGGACCTTTAGCAATCAGCCCCAGCATTTT. Translation: CASNTGTFSNQPQHF.

This clonotype was seen at least ten times. The chain recombines TRBV20-1 with TRBJ2-5, with a weak D call TRBD2 (6 bases). V was pared by 6 bases and J by 5 bases, with 22 bases between. This CDR3 has 15 residues. Per germline, CDR1 DFQATT and CDR2 SNEGSKA (reference sequence). CDR3 sequence reads: CSAYRGAGRRETQYF. CDR3 sequence (DNA): TGCAGTGCCTATCGAGGTGCGGGGCGGCGGGAGACCCAGTACTTC.

This clonotype was picked up many times. The CDR3 DNA reads TGCAGCGTTGAAGGGATTAGTCAGGGGCTTGCTGGAAACACCATATATTTT. As protein: CSVEGISQGLAGNTIYF. The rearrangement joins TRBV29-1 to TRBJ1-3, with D possibly being TRBD1 (6 bases). The CDR3 extends over 17 amino acids. The germline gives CDR1 SQVTM, CDR2 ANQGSEA. V lost 1 base and J lost 2, with 18 bases in between.